This T cell receptor (beta chain) was identified during a study of shared clonotypes between healthy human individuals. In the study overall: There were three CD4 naive, three CD4 memory, two CD8 naive and one CD8 memory plates per donor.

Concerning this clone itself: What it recognizes is unknown.

Notes on the study in general: Larger richness was generally estimated for naive than memory subsets.

The germline V gene has CDR1 MDHEN and CDR2 SYDVKM. Trimming removed 3 bases from V and 8 bases from J; junction bases left unmatched: 6. The CDR3 spans 14 residues. The authors distributed each subset's genomic DNA evenly over several immunoSEQ plates. The protocol was immunoSEQ multiplex PCR, while the TCRdb copy is restricted to in-frame clones and leaves out a portion. Seen here are approximately 1.4 million clones, approximately 98% observed once, and the top ten hold around 0.47%. The specimen sequenced was naive CD4+ T cells sorted from blood. Noted subset: CD45RA+ positively selected. The receptor comes from a man aged 25 to 40 in good health. The chain joins TRBV28 to TRBJ2-1, with 8 bases identical to TRBD2. The CDR3 coding sequence is TGTGCCAGCAGTTTCGGGAGGGCCGTAGATGAGCAGTTCTTC. It translates to CASSFGRAVDEQFF.